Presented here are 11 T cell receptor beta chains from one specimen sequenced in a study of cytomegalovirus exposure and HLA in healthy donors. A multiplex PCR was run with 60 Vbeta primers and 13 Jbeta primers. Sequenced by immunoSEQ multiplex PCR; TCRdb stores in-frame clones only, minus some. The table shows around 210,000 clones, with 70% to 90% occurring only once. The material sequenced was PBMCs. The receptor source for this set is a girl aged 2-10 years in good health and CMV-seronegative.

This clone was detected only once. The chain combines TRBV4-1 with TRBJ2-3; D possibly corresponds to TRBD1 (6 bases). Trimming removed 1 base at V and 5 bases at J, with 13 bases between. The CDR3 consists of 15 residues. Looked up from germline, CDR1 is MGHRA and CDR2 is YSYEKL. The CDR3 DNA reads TGCGCCAGCAGCCAAGGCAGGGGCATAAAAGATACGCAGTATTTT. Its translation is CASSQGRGIKDTQYF.

CDR3 protein: CASSSGGQDTQYF. Written as DNA, the CDR3 is TGCGCCAGCAGCTCCGGGGGGCAAGATACGCAGTATTTT. The gene calls are TRBV5-1 and TRBJ2-3; maybe TRBD2 (7 bases). The CDR3 is 13 residues long. V lost 3 bases, J lost 5 bases, and 10 bases lay in between. The V gene's germline CDR1 is SGHRS and CDR2 YFSETQ.

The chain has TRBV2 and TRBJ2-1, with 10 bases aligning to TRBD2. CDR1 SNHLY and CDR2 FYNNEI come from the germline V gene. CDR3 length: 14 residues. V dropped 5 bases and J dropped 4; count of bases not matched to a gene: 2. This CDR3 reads CASSSGGGYNEQFF. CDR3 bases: TGTGCCAGCAGTAGCGGGGGGGGATACAATGAGCAGTTCTTC.

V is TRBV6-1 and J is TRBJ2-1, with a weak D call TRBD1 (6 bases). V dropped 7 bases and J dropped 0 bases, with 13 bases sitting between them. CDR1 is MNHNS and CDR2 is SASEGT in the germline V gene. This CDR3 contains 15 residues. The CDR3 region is CASKGQFTSYNEQFF. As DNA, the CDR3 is TGTGCCAGCAAAGGACAGTTTACCTCCTACAATGAGCAGTTCTTC.

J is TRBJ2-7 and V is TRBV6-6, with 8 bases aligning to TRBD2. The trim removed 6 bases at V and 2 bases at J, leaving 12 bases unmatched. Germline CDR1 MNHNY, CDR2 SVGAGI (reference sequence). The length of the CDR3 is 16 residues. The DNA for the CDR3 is TGTGCCAGCAGACGTGAGCGGGAGAGGGAACCCTACGAGCAGTACTTC. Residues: CASRREREREPYEQYF.

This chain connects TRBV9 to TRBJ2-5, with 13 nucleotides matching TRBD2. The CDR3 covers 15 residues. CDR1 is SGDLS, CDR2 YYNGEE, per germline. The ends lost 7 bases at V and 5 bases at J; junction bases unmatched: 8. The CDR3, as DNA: TGTGCCAGCCGGGAAGGACTAGCGGGGGTGGAGACCCAGTACTTC. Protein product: CASREGLAGVETQYF.

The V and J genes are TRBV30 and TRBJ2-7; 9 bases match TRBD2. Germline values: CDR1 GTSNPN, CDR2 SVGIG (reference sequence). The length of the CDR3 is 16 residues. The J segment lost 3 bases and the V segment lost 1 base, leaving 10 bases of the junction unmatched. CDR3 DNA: TGTGCCTGGAGTGGAACGACTAGCGGACTACTCTACGAGCAGTACTTC. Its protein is CAWSGTTSGLLYEQYF.

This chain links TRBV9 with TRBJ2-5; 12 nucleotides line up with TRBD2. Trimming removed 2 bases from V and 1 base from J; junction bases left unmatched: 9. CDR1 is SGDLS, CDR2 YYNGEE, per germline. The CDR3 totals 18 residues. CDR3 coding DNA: TGTGCCAGCAGCGTTGCGGCTAGCGGGGGGGCTGGCCAAGAGACCCAGTACTTC. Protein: CASSVAASGGAGQETQYF. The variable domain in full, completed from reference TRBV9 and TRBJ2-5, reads DSGVTQTPKHLITATGQRVTLRCSPRSGDLSVYWYQQSLDQGLQFLIQYYNGEERAKGNILERFSAQQFPDLHSELNLSSLELGDSALYFCASSVAASGGAGQETQYFGPGTRLLVL.

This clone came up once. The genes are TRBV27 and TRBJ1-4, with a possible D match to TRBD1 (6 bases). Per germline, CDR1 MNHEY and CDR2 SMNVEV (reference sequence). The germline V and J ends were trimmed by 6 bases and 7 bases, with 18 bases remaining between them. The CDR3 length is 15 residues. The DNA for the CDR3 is TGTGCCAGCAGCCCCCGGGGGGGGCGCAGTGAAAAACTGTTTTTT. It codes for CASSPRGGRSEKLFF.

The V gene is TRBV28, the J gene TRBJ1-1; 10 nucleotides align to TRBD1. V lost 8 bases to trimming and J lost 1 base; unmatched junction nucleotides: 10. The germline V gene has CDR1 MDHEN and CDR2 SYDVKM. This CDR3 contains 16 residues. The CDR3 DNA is TGTGCCAGCGGGGTCGACAGGGGGCCAGGGAACACTGAAGCTTTCTTT. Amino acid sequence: CASGVDRGPGNTEAFF.

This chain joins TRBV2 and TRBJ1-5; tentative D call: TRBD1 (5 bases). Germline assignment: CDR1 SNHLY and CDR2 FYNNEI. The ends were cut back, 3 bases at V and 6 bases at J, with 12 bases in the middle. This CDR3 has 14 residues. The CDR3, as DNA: TGTGCCAGCAGTGAGGGGCAGCGGGGTCAGCCCCAGCATTTT. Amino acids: CASSEGQRGQPQHF.